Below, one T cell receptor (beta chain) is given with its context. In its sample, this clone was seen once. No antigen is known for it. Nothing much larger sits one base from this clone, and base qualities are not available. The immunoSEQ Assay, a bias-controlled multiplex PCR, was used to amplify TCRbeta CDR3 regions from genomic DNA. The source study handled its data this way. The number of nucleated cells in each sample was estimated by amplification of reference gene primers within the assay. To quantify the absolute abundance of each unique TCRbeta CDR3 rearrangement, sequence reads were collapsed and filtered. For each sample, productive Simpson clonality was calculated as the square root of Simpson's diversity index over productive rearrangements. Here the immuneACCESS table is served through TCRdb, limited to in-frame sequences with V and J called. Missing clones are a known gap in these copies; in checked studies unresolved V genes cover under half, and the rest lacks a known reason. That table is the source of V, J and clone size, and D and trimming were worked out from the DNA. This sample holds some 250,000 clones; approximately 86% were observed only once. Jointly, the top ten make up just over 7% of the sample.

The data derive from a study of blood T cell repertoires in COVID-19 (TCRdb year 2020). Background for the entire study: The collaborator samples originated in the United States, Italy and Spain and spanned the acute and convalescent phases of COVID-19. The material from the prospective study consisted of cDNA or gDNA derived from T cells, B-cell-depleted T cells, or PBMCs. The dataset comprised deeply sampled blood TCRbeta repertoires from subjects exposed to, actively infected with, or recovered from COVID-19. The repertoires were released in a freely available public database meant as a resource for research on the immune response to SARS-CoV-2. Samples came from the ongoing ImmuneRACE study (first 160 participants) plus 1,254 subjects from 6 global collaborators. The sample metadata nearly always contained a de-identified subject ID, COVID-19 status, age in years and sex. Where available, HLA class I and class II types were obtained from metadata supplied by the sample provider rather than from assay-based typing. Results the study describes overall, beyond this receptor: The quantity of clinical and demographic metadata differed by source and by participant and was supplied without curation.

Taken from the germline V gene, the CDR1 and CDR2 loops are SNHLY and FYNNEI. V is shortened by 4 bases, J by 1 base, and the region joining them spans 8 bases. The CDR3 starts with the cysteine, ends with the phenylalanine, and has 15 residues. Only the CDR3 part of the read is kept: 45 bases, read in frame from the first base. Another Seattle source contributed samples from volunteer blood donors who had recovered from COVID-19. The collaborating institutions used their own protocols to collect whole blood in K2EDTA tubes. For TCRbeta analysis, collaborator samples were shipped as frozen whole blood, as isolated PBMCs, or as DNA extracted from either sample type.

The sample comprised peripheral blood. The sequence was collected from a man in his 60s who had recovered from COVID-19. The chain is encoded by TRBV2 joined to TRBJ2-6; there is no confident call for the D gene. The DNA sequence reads TGTGCCAGCAGTGTAAGGCGGTCTGGGGCCAACGTCCTGACTTTC. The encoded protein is CASSVRRSGANVLTF. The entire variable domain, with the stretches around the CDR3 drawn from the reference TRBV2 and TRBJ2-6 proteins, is EPEVTQTPSHQVTQMGQEVILRCVPISNHLYFYWYRQILGQKVEFLVSFYNNEISEKSEIFDDQFSVERPDGSNFTLKIRSTKLEDSAMYFCASSVRRSGANVLTFGAGSRLTVL.